This TCR beta chain was found in a study of blood T cell repertoires in COVID-19. About the research overall: COVID-19 samples collected from the United States, Italy and Spain covered acute and convalescent phases. PBMCs, B-cell-depleted T cells, or T cells provided the cDNA or gDNA that made up the material.

In the authors' methods: Amplification with reference gene primers provided the estimates of nucleated cell counts. This table comes from immunoSEQ multiplex PCR, and its TCRdb copy is limited to in-frame clones, with some not included. Clone size and V and J calls were adopted from that table, with D and trimming inferred from the DNA. The sample has about 130,000 clones; around 89% are singletons. The receptor was isolated from a man between 65 and 85 years old with active COVID-19. Material: peripheral blood.

The CDR3 sequence is CAWSQQGNQPQHF. Written as DNA, the CDR3 is TGTGCCTGGAGCCAGCAGGGAAATCAGCCCCAGCATTTT. The chain combines TRBV30 with TRBJ1-5, with TRBD1 as a possible D gene (5 bases). The CDR3 loop spans 13 amino acids. Looked up from germline, CDR1 is GTSNPN and CDR2 is SVGIG (reference sequence). Trimming removed 3 bases at V and 4 bases at J, with 10 bases between.